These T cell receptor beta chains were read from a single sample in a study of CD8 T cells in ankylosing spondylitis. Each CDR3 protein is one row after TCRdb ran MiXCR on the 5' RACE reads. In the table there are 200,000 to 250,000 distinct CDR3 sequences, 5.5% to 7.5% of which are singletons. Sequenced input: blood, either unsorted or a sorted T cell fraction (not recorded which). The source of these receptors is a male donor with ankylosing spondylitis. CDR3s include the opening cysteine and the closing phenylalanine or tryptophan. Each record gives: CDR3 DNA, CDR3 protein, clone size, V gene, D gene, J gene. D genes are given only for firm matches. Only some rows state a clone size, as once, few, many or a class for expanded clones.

CDR3nt: TGTGCCAGCAGCCAGGACAGGGGTTCCTATAATTCACCCCTCCACTTT
CDR3aa: CASSQDRGSYNSPLHF
abundance: many
v_gene: TRBV5-5
d_gene: TRBD1
j_gene: TRBJ1-6

CDR3nt: TGTGCTAGTGGTCCGACAGGGAAGACCTACGAGCAGTACTTC
CDR3aa: CASGPTGKTYEQYF
abundance: few
v_gene: TRBV12-5
d_gene: TRBD1
j_gene: TRBJ2-7

CDR3nt: TGTGCCAGCAGCGTAGTTGAGGGGTCAGAGGAGACCCAGTACTTC
CDR3aa: CASSVVEGSEETQYF
abundance: many
v_gene: TRBV9
d_gene: .
j_gene: TRBJ2-5

CDR3nt: TGCAGCGTTGCGGACTCCCCAGGGAATGGGGTCGAGCAGTACTTC
CDR3aa: CSVADSPGNGVEQYF
abundance: .
v_gene: TRBV29-1
d_gene: .
j_gene: TRBJ2-7

CDR3nt: TGTGCCAGCAGCCAAGGATACGGACAGATACTCTCCTACGAGCAGTACTTC
CDR3aa: CASSQGYGQILSYEQYF
abundance: .
v_gene: TRBV3-1
d_gene: .
j_gene: TRBJ2-7

CDR3nt: TGTGCCAGCAGTTTAATGGCGACCAATGAGCAGTTCTTC
CDR3aa: CASSLMATNEQFF
abundance: many
v_gene: TRBV27
d_gene: .
j_gene: TRBJ2-1

CDR3nt: TGTGCCAGCAGCTTACTTAGCGGGGTTGGGGATACGCAGTATTTT
CDR3aa: CASSLLSGVGDTQYF
abundance: many
v_gene: TRBV7-9
d_gene: TRBD2
j_gene: TRBJ2-3

CDR3nt: TGTGCCAGCAGCTCCTCGGGACTAGCGGGGGTCGAGCAGTACTTC
CDR3aa: CASSSSGLAGVEQYF
abundance: .
v_gene: TRBV13
d_gene: TRBD2
j_gene: TRBJ2-7

CDR3nt: TGTGCCAGCAGTTTTAGCGGGGGGGCCACCGGGGAGCTGTTTTTT
CDR3aa: CASSFSGGATGELFF
abundance: many
v_gene: TRBV12-3/TRBV12-4
d_gene: TRBD2
j_gene: TRBJ2-2

CDR3nt: TGCGCCAGCAGCCCCCTTATTGGACTAGCGGGGTTCCCTAGCACAGATACGCAGTATTTT
CDR3aa: CASSPLIGLAGFPSTDTQYF
abundance: many
v_gene: TRBV4-3
d_gene: TRBD2
j_gene: TRBJ2-3

CDR3nt: TGTGCCAGCGGAGGGGCTAGCGGAGTTCGGTACGAGCAGTACTTC
CDR3aa: CASGGASGVRYEQYF
abundance: .
v_gene: TRBV7-9
d_gene: TRBD2
j_gene: TRBJ2-7

CDR3nt: TGTGCCAGCCCGACCCCTAGCACCGGGGAGCTGTTTTTT
CDR3aa: CASPTPSTGELFF
abundance: many
v_gene: TRBV12-3/TRBV12-4
d_gene: .
j_gene: TRBJ2-2

CDR3nt: TGCGCCAGCAGCCAAGATCGTCACGGACTCGGCACAGATACGCAGTATTTT
CDR3aa: CASSQDRHGLGTDTQYF
abundance: many
v_gene: TRBV4-3
d_gene: .
j_gene: TRBJ2-3

CDR3nt: TGTGCCAGCAGTTTCACCAGGGGGAGCACCGGGGAGCTGTTTTTT
CDR3aa: CASSFTRGSTGELFF
abundance: few
v_gene: TRBV28
d_gene: TRBD1
j_gene: TRBJ2-2

CDR3nt: TGTGCCAGCAGCTCTCTCCCCCTAGCGGAGGTTCACTACGAGCAGTACTTC
CDR3aa: CASSSLPLAEVHYEQYF
abundance: .
v_gene: TRBV7-2
d_gene: TRBD2
j_gene: TRBJ2-7

CDR3nt: TGTGCCAGCAGTCCCCTAGGCCCACGGAATGAGCAGTTCTTC
CDR3aa: CASSPLGPRNEQFF
abundance: .
v_gene: TRBV12-3/TRBV12-4
d_gene: .
j_gene: TRBJ2-1

CDR3nt: TGTGCCAGCTCACCACGGGGTTACGAGCAGTACTTC
CDR3aa: CASSPRGYEQYF
abundance: many
v_gene: TRBV18
d_gene: .
j_gene: TRBJ2-7

CDR3nt: TGCGCCAGCAGCTTGGACTGGGACTCAGCCTACGAGCAGTACTTC
CDR3aa: CASSLDWDSAYEQYF
abundance: few
v_gene: TRBV5-1
d_gene: .
j_gene: TRBJ2-7

CDR3nt: TGTGCCAGCAGCTTAAACGGCGGGCCCACCGGGGAGCTGTTTTTT
CDR3aa: CASSLNGGPTGELFF
abundance: many
v_gene: TRBV7-3
d_gene: .
j_gene: TRBJ2-2

CDR3nt: TGTGCCAGCAGTTACGGGACTAGCGGGGGGGATACGCAGTATTTT
CDR3aa: CASSYGTSGGDTQYF
abundance: many
v_gene: TRBV6-5
d_gene: TRBD2
j_gene: TRBJ2-3